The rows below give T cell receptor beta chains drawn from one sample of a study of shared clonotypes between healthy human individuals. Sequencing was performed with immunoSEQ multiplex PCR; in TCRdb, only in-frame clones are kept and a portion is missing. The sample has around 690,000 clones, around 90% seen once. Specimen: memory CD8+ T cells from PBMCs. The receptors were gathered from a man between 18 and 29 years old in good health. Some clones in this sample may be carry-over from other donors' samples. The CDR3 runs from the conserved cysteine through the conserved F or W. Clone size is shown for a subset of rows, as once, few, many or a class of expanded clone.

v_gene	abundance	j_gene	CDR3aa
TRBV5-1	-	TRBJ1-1	CASSLGDLNTEAFF
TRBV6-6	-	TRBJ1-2	CASSYTPMVSNYGYTF
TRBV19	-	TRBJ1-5	CASSTSYGGLSQPQHF
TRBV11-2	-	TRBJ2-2	CASSLIKTGELFF
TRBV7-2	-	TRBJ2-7	CASSLARVYEQYF
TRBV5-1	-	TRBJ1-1	CASSWVEFSSTEAFF
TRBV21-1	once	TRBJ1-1	CASSKGAAPNTEAFF
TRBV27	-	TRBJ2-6	CASSPFTGANVLTF
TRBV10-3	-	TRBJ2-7	CAISLTPGTRAYEQYF
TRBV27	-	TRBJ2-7	CASSRTGTLYEQYF
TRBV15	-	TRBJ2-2	CATSRQPHRANTGELFF
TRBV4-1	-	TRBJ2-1	CASSQAHALTTNEQFF
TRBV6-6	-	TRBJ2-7	CASSYSRGYEQYF
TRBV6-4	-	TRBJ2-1	CASSDSYNEQFF
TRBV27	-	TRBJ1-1	CASSLTGRSTEAFF
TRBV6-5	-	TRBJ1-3	CASSTYISGNTIYF
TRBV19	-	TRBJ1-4	CASSWHRSALEEKLFF
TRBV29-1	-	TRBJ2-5	CSVYWREVIETQYF
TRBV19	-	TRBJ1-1	CASSLQGNTEAFF
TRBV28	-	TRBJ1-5	CASSREGEGYQPQHF
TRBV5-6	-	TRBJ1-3	CASSPWFGQGHSGNTIYF
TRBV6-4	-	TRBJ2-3	CASSEGTSGGTDTQYF
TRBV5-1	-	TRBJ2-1	CASSLDSLSSYNEQFF
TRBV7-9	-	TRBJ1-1	CASSPSNTEAFF
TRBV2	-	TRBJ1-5	CASSGPGPYSNQPQHF
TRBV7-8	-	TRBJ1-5	CASSPIRGGEPQHF
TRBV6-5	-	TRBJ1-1	CASSPADPGEAFF
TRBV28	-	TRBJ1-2	CASSLFQVPNYGYTF
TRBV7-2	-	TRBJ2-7	CASSSPGQGPSEQYF
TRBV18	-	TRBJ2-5	CASSTETGTQETQYF
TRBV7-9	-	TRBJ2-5	CASSLVGGGETQYF
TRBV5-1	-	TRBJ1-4	CASSSGESTNEKLFF
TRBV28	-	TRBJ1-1	CASSPYRGLEVNTEAFF
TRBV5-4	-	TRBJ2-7	CASSLWTGGFYEQYF
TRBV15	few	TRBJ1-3	CATSRDLGSAGNTIYF
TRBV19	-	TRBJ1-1	CASSPGRTGWSFF
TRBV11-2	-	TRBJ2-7	CASSLLGEQYF
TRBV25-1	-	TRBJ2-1	CASIGDSYNEQFF
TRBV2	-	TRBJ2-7	CASSLLDGRASYEQYF
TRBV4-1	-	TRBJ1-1	CASSQNVNTEAFF
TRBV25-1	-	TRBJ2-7	CASSEQSGRAYEQYF
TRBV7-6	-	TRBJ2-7	CASGQVGYEQYF
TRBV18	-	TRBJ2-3	CASSETGSFDTQYF
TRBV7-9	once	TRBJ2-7	CASSRLALMEDEQYF
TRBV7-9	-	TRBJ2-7	CASSKLAGSYEQYF
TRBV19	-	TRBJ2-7	CASSTDLLVNEQYF
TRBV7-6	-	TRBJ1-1	CASSLGHPMNTEAFF
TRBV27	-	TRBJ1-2	CASSGSGHGYTF
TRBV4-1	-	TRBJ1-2	CASSPRESKGGYTF